This T cell receptor beta chain was documented in a study of OX40 agonist ivuxolimab in advanced cancers. General study findings and limits: In the 0.1-3.0 mg/kg groups, partial responders showed among the lowest expansion. Which antigen the expanded peripheral T cells recognized is unknown. CD4+ and CD8+ blood T cells expanded clonally by week 6 at 0.1 to 3.0 mg/kg.

Method: immunoSEQ multiplex PCR; TCRdb's copy keeps in-frame clones and lacks some. The sample holds approximately 70,000 clones, 88% seen once. The CDR3 is 14 amino acids. Points on this clone: Its antigen is not identified.

This TCR derives from an adult with an advanced solid tumor such as melanoma, head and neck, liver or kidney cancer. The chain couples TRBV12-2 to TRBJ2-3; TRBD1 was called by the table and not checked on the DNA. TRBV12-2 is a listed pseudogene. The material was CD4+ or CD8+ T cells sorted from blood, obtained in a trial of the OX40 agonist ivuxolimab. The CDR3: CASRSKDNTDTQYF. CDR3 coding DNA: TGTGCAAGTCGCTCCAAAGACAACACAGATACGCAGTATTTT.